Below, one T cell receptor (beta chain) is given with its context. Antigen: not known. This sample is drawn from a study of cytomegalovirus exposure and HLA in healthy donors. Broader study findings: Despite most TCR sequences being rare, some public TCRs occurred in many donors.

The PCR made use of 60 Vbeta and 13 Jbeta primers. Profiling relied on immunoSEQ multiplex PCR, and the TCRdb table lists in-frame clones only, not all of them. The sample holds about 140,000 clones, about three quarters seen once. Trimming removed 0 bases at V and 0 bases at J, with 17 bases between. This CDR3 has 18 amino acids. Germline values: CDR1 SGHTS, CDR2 YDEGEE. The rearrangement links TRBV5-8 to TRBJ2-3; possible D gene TRBD1, 7 bases. This clonotype was obtained from a man between 18 and 29 years old in good health and CMV-seronegative. Input material: PBMCs. The CDR3 loop is CASSLGSLSGGSTDTQYF. The CDR3 DNA follows: TGTGCCAGCAGCTTGGGGTCGTTGTCAGGGGGGAGCACAGATACGCAGTATTTT. The entire variable domain, with the rest obtained from reference TRBV5-8 and TRBJ2-3, is as follows: EAGVTQSPTHLIKTRGQQATLRCSPISGHTSVYWYQQALGLGLQFLLWYDEGEERNRGNFPPRFSGRQFPNYSSELNVNALELEDSALYLCASSLGSLSGGSTDTQYFGPGTRLTVL.